Listed below are T cell receptor beta chains from one sample, sequenced in a study of vaccination and CD4 T cells after COVID-19. TCRdb reprocessed the PCR reads with MiXCR, giving one entry per CDR3 protein. The table includes more than 9,000 distinct CDR3 sequences, less than 40% detected once. Their antigens are not known. Sequenced: cultured CD4+ T cells from blood. The receptors stem from a human donor with COVID-19. CDR3s include the opening cysteine and the closing phenylalanine or tryptophan. The D gene is left open where the match is weak. Size is stated for part of the rows, as once, few or many counts, or as a class when the clone is expanded.

j_call	clone_size	v_call	d_call	cdr3_nt	cdr3_aa
TRBJ2-3	-	TRBV20-1	TRBD1	TGCAGTGCCACCGGGACAGGGGGCCCAGATACGCAGTATTTT	CSATGTGGPDTQYF
TRBJ1-1	-	TRBV20-1	-	TGCAGTGCTCCGACAGCCAGGCGGGGCACTGAAGCTTTCTTT	CSAPTARRGTEAFF
TRBJ2-1	once	TRBV20-1	TRBD2	TGCAGTGCTAGATCCGGAGGACTAGCGGGGCCCTATGAGCAGTTCTTC	CSARSGGLAGPYEQFF
TRBJ1-2	few	TRBV20-1	-	TGCAGTGCTTACCGGGACGGAGCTTATGGCTACACCTTC	CSAYRDGAYGYTF
TRBJ2-5	few	TRBV6-1	-	TGTGCCAGCAGTCTGCCGGGACGGCAAGAGACCCAGTACTTC	CASSLPGRQETQYF
TRBJ1-2	few	TRBV6-2/TRBV6-3	TRBD1	TGTGCCAGCAGGCAGGGGGGGTCCGACTATGGCTACACCTTC	CASRQGGSDYGYTF
TRBJ2-3	few	TRBV7-9	-	TGTGCCAGCAGCCCTAGGACGGCAGATACGCAGTATTTT	CASSPRTADTQYF
TRBJ2-2	few	TRBV5-1	-	TGCGCCAGCAGCCCCGGGACCCCTAACACCGGGGAGCTGTTTTTT	CASSPGTPNTGELFF
TRBJ1-1	-	TRBV28	-	TGTGCCAGCAGGGGGGGGGGATACACTGAAGCTTTCTTT	CASRGGGYTEAFF
TRBJ1-2	-	TRBV20-1	-	TGCAGTGCAAACCAACCCTCGGGCAGGGCAAACTATGGCTACACCTTC	CSANQPSGRANYGYTF
TRBJ2-3	-	TRBV5-6	TRBD2	TGTGCCAGCAGCTTGGCCGCGGGGGGGGACACAGATACGCAGTATTTT	CASSLAAGGDTDTQYF
TRBJ2-5	-	TRBV6-1	TRBD1	TGTGCCAGCAGCCCAGGGGGCGCGAAGACCCAGTACTTC	CASSPGGAKTQYF
TRBJ1-5	medium-sized	TRBV20-1	-	TGCAGTGCTAGTCTTGGGGCTGGGAATCAGCCCCAGCATTTT	CSASLGAGNQPQHF
TRBJ1-6	few	TRBV12-3/TRBV12-4	-	TGTGCCAGCAGTCCCCGCGGGGGGGCAGGTTCACCCCTCCACTTT	CASSPRGGAGSPLHF